The subject of this entry is one T cell receptor (beta chain). The target of this receptor is not known. Within one base of it there is no much larger clone, and no base qualities were kept. Library method: 5' RACE. TCRdb shows the sequencer as Illumina HiSeq 2500. A second about 7 to 12 cycle PCR used a sample-barcoded 5' primer and a J-beta primer mix. Each TCR beta cDNA molecule received a unique molecular identifier from a template-switch 5' adaptor carrying 12 random nucleotides. At least 2.5 million CDR3-containing paired-end reads were obtained from each sample. First-strand cDNA was synthesized from all RNA with the Mint cDNA synthesis kit, primed by a TRBC-specific oligonucleotide. All cDNA was treated with uracil-DNA glycosylase and then went through a first 18-cycle PCR with the universal primers M1SS and BC2_uni_R. The authors' pipeline ran thus. For normalization, 1 million high-quality reads were randomly selected from each sample, with every read carrying a distinct molecular identifier. Reads sharing molecular identifiers were discarded rather than binned into consensus sequences. MiTCR, run with a Q25 quality threshold and the strictest error-elimination algorithm, handled CDR3 identification, clonotype clustering and error correction. A nonparametric unseen species model with Euler transformation was used to estimate lower-bound total TCR beta diversity. The raw public data were reprocessed by TCRdb itself: fastp quality trimming at Q25, MiXCR clonotype calling, in-frame beta chains only. Rows with one shared CDR3 protein collapse into an entry with the most common genes and DNA. The V and J calls follow TCRdb's processing rather than the paper's. The sample includes almost 550,000 distinct CDR3 sequences, with about 25% observed a single time. Roughly 9% of the sample comes from the top ten.

Relative to germline, V is 3 bases shorter and J is 3 bases shorter, with 5 bases between their ends. The germline V gene encodes CDR1 LNHDA and CDR2 SQIVND (reference sequence). From its cysteine to its phenylalanine, the CDR3 spans 12 amino acids. Here the CDR3 DNA is all that survives: 36 bases in frame from base 1. This sample is drawn from a study of blood T cells in healthy people across ages (dated by TCRdb to the mid-2010s). Study-wide context: In model experiments, roughly one uniquely barcoded TCR beta cDNA molecule per two T cells was captured by template switching. Age-related changes in TCR beta repertoire diversity were measured in the study by deep sequencing normalized with unique cDNA molecular identifiers. The donors were split into four age groups: young (average 16 years), middle-aged (39), aged (more than 60) and long-lived (82). Using the same blood draw, the study looked at two additional independent replicas of 1 million unique cDNA reads for two donors, one aged 18 to 30 and the other aged 80 or older. The study at large found these results: Estimates of total diversity from one million sequenced T cells were regarded as lower bounds and underestimates. Compared with the aged group, more naive CD4+ T cells, fewer expanded clones and increased TCR diversity were shown by the long-lived group, suggesting age selection. Observed TCR beta diversity per million T cells fell roughly linearly with age, and a significant reduction was already apparent by age about 36. The CMV infection status of donors was not known, potentially confounding age-related changes in expanded clonotypes. Since profiling was done on bulk unsorted PBMCs, naive and antigen-experienced compartments could not be conclusively compared. Observed TCR beta diversity correlated strongly with the percentage of naive T cells measured by flow cytometry.

The donors were 40 or so Caucasian individuals from Russia, aged roughly 6 to 90 years, who were systemically healthy. Each donor gave ten milliliters of peripheral blood, drawn into EDTA-treated Vacutainer tubes. Ficoll-Paque density-gradient centrifugation was used to isolate PBMCs, with at least 6.5 million per sample. Total RNA was extracted from PBMCs with Trizol reagent, with at least 6 micrograms obtained per sample. Naive CD45RAhigh/CD27high T cell percentages were measured by flow cytometry on a PBMC aliquot from every donor. Another study also made use of these data, one on T cells of mothers and their children. Looking at the second paper: Donors were nine systemically healthy Caucasian individuals: three mothers and their six children. cDNA synthesis consumed the entire amount of extracted RNA, loaded at about 1.5 ug RNA in each 15 ul reaction. In the second PCR, the M1S primer introduced both the sample barcodes and 2-4 random nucleotides. Over 10 million TCR beta CDR3 reads came from each mother, compared with about 3 million reads from each child. In both related and unrelated pairs, thymic selection shapes the output of TCR recombination in a similar way, with inherited differences having only a minor effect. Normalized repertoire overlap was always slightly but never significantly higher in related than unrelated mother-child pairs. No persistent microchimeric T cell clones were found, with a detection sensitivity of around 100 clones per million clonotypes. The study used deep NGS to compare TCR beta repertoires of mothers and children, seeking features distinguishing related mother-child pairs from unrelated individuals. The mean age was roughly 40 +/- 4 years for the mothers and approximately 11 +/- 4 years for the children. After adapter ligation with NEBNext reagents, the libraries were sequenced on Illumina HiSeq 2000 with 100+100 nt paired-end reads. To prevent cross-contamination, the mother and child libraries were prepared one month apart and sequenced in separate runs. For each donor, between roughly 500,000 and 2,100,000 distinct TCR beta clonotypes were identified. Naive TCR beta clonotypes were estimated from low-frequency clonotypes matched to each donor's FACS-determined naive share, without sorting.

The source of this sequence is a boy under 18 in good health. Sample: blood. The sequence links TRBV19 to TRBJ1-2; the D gene is perhaps TRBD1, from 5 matching bases. CDR3 reads: CASSMGHYGYTF. The nucleotide sequence is TGTGCCAGTAGTATGGGACACTATGGCTACACCTTC.